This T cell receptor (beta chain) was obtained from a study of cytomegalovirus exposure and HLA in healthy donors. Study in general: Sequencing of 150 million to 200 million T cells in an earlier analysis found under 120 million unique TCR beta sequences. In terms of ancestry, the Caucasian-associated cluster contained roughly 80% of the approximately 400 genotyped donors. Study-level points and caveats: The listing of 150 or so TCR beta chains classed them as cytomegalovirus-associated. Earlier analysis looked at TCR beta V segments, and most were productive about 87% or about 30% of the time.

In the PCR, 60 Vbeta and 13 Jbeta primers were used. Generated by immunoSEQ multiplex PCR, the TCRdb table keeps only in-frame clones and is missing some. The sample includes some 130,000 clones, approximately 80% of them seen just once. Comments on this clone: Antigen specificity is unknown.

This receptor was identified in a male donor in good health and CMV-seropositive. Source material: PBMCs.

CDR3 DNA sequence: TGTGCCAGCAGCATTCGGGGAGGGGGCACTGAAGCTTTCTTT. It specifies CASSIRGGGTEAFF. The chain is built from TRBV7-3 and TRBJ1-1, with D possibly being TRBD1 (6 bases). V lost 5 bases to trimming and J lost 4 bases, with 14 bases between them. Germline CDR1 is SGHTA and CDR2 is FQGTGA. This CDR3 spans 14 amino acids. The full variable domain, in which reference TRBV7-3 and TRBJ1-1 provide the parts outside the CDR3, is GAGVSQTPSNKVTEKGKYVELRCDPISGHTALYWYRQSLGQGPEFLIYFQGTGAADDSGLPNDRFFAVRPEGSVSTLKIQRTERGDSAVYLCASSIRGGGTEAFFGQGTRLTVV.